This T cell receptor (beta chain) was found in a study of identical twins. Study-wide results and caveats: There is a chance that invariant MAIT and iNKT cells partially muddied zero-insertion analyses. The models gave estimates that fell short of the out-of-frame TCR alpha sharing seen in monozygotic twins. Within cord blood, abundant beta clonotypes carried fewer insertions, but memory repertoires showed no such trend.

In regard to this clonotype: Its antigen remains unidentified.

cDNA carried unique molecular identifiers, and a universal primer site was added by template switching. MiXCR was run by TCRdb on the 5' RACE reads, yielding one entry per CDR3 protein. The sample has around 200,000 distinct CDR3 sequences; roughly a tenth are singletons. CDR1 and CDR2 from the germline V gene are SGHTA and FQGNSA. The CDR3 length is 15 residues. V was cut by 5 bases and J by 3 bases, with 17 bases left in between. This chain uses TRBV7-2 with TRBJ2-7; D is possibly TRBD1 or TRBD2 (6 bases each). The sequenced sample consisted of memory (CD45RO+) T cells sorted from blood. This TCR was sampled from a woman between 18 and 29 years old in good health. CDR3 loop: CASSPGGGRIYEQYF. The DNA of the CDR3 is TGTGCCAGCAGCCCCGGGGGCGGACGAATCTACGAGCAGTACTTC.